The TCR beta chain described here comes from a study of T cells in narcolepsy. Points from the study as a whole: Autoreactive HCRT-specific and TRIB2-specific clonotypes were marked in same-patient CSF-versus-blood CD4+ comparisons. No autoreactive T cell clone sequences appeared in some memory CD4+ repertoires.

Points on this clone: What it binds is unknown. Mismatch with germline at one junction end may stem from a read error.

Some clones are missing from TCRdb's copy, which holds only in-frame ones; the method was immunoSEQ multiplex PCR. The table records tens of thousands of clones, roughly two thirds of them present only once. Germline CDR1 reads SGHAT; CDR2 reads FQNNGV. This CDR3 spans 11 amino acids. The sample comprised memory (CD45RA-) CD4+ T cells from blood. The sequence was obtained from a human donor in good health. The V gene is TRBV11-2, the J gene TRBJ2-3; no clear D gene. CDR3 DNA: TGTGCCAGCAGCTTATTGGGTCCTAAGGATTTT. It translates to CASSLLGPKDF.